One sample yielded the 23 T cell receptor beta chains listed below, sequenced in a study of CXCR3-negative and CXCR3-positive naive CD8 T cells. UMI labels and 5' RACE were used to prepare the TRB cDNA libraries. TCRdb re-called the 5' RACE reads, yielding one record per CDR3 amino acid sequence without DNA. This sample's clone table lists about 56,000 distinct CDR3 sequences. Sequencing input: memory CD8+ T cells from blood. These receptors all come from a human donor in good health. Some clones in this sample may be carry-over from other donors' samples.

This rearrangement joins TRBV14 to TRBJ2-3; TCRdb's D call, TRBD1, is unchecked because there is no DNA. This CDR3 has 16 amino acids. Germline V gene data show CDR1 as SGHDN and CDR2 as FVKESK. CDR3 sequence reads: CASSQVKGQGTDTQYF.

The chain links TRBV29-1 to TRBJ2-2. CDR3 length equals 12 residues. Germline values: CDR1 SQVTM, CDR2 ANQGSEA. This CDR3 reads CSVDLGNGELFF.

The chain employs TRBV6-5 and TRBJ2-7; the D call from TCRdb, TRBD1, cannot be confirmed without DNA. Looked up from germline, CDR1 is MNHEY and CDR2 is SVGAGI. The length of the CDR3 is 12 residues. The CDR3 spells CASWTVLYEQYF.

The chain has TRBV10-3 and TRBJ2-7. Germline V gives CDR1 ENHRY, CDR2 SYGVKD. CDR3 size: 12 residues. CDR3 region: CAISRTDYEQYF.

Here the CDR3 reads CASSYNRDSNNYEQYF. The chain employs TRBV11-2 and TRBJ2-7; the D call from TCRdb, TRBD2, cannot be confirmed without DNA. The CDR3 is 16 residues long. Germline CDR1 is SGHAT and CDR2 is FQNNGV. Combining the CDR3 with reference TRBV11-2 and TRBJ2-7 gives the whole variable domain EAGVAQSPRYKIIEKRQSVAFWCNPISGHATLYWYQQILGQGPKLLIQFQNNGVVDDSQLPKDRFSAERLKGVDSTLKIQPAKLEDSAVYLCASSYNRDSNNYEQYFGPGTRLTVT.

V is TRBV19 and J is TRBJ2-1; there is no DNA to check the TCRdb D call of TRBD1. CDR1 and CDR2 from the germline V gene are LNHDA and SQIVND (reference sequence). The CDR3 spans 17 residues. This CDR3 reads CASSIGSDRGPYNEQFF.

The chain employs TRBV19 and TRBJ2-7; TCRdb's D gene call, TRBD1, goes unchecked for lack of DNA. Looked up from germline, CDR1 is LNHDA and CDR2 is SQIVND (reference sequence). CDR3 length: 13 amino acids. CDR3 protein: CASSMAGSGEQYF. The full variable domain, in which reference TRBV19 and TRBJ2-7 provide the parts outside the CDR3, is DGGITQSPKYLFRKEGQNVTLSCEQNLNHDAMYWYRQDPGQGLRLIYYSQIVNDFQKGDIAEGYSVSREKKESFPLTVTSAQKNPTAFYLCASSMAGSGEQYFGPGTRLTVT.

The gene calls are TRBV6-2 or TRBV6-3 and TRBJ2-7. Germline CDR1 and CDR2: MNHEY and SVGEGT. The CDR3 is made up of 14 amino acids. CDR3 residues: CASSYSTETYEQYF.

The chain employs TRBV6-2 or TRBV6-3 and TRBJ2-7; absent DNA, TCRdb's TRBD1 call cannot be checked. From germline, CDR1 is MNHEY and CDR2 SVGEGT. The CDR3 has 14 residues. The CDR3 loop reads CASHGTAISYEQYF.

This chain joins TRBV24-1 and TRBJ2-7. Germline V gene data show CDR1 as KGHDR and CDR2 as SFDVKD. The CDR3 spans 11 residues. The CDR3 here is CATSDGYEQYF.

The rearrangement uses TRBV29-1 and TRBJ2-2. The CDR3 has 12 amino acids. Germline V lookup: CDR1 SQVTM, CDR2 ANQGSEA. CDR3 residues: CSVGENTGELFF.

The V call is TRBV7-9, the J call TRBJ1-4; there is no DNA to check the TCRdb D call of TRBD1. The CDR3 loop spans 16 amino acids. Per germline, CDR1 SEHNR and CDR2 FQNEAQ (reference sequence). The CDR3 loop reads CASSWPTGSTNEKLFF.

The V gene is TRBV6-1, the J gene TRBJ2-7; the D call from TCRdb, TRBD1, cannot be confirmed without DNA. The CDR3 has 16 amino acids. From germline, CDR1 is MNHNS and CDR2 SASEGT. CDR3 sequence: CASSELIRDTTYEQYF.

This chain links TRBV4-3 with TRBJ2-3; TCRdb picks TRBD2, but there is no DNA to check that call. The CDR3 covers 16 residues. In germline, CDR1 is LGHNA, CDR2 YSLEER. The CDR3 sequence: CASSQEIAGPTDTQYF.

The chain employs TRBV10-3 and TRBJ2-6; TCRdb indicates TRBD2, and absent DNA this call remains unverified. This CDR3 contains 21 residues. CDR1 and CDR2 from the germline V gene are ENHRY and SYGVKD. The CDR3 reads CAINREGLAGTSSSGANVLTF.

This chain uses TRBV7-6 with TRBJ2-7; lacking DNA, the TRBD1 call made by TCRdb goes unchecked. Germline CDR1 SGHVS, CDR2 FNYEAQ. The CDR3 loop spans 14 amino acids. This CDR3 is CASSSYLQGHEQYF.

CDR3 loop: CASSVATGMYEQYF. The chain recombines TRBV9 with TRBJ2-7. This CDR3 has 14 amino acids. CDR1 and CDR2 from the germline V gene are SGDLS and YYNGEE.

CDR3 amino acids: CASRVSGFEDEQFF. The chain combines TRBV19 with TRBJ2-1; without DNA, the TCRdb call of TRBD2 cannot be checked. The length of the CDR3 is 14 residues. CDR1 and CDR2 from the germline V gene are LNHDA and SQIVND (reference sequence).

V and J are TRBV12-3 or TRBV12-4 and TRBJ2-1; absent DNA, TCRdb's TRBD2 call cannot be checked. CDR3 length: 15 residues. This CDR3 reads CASSPASAYNEKQFF.

The V call is TRBV7-3, the J call TRBJ2-1; TCRdb calls TRBD1, which cannot be checked without DNA. Per the germline V gene, CDR1 is SGHTA and CDR2 is FQGTGA. The CDR3 length is 15 residues. CDR3: CASSPQGGVYNEQFF.

The rearrangement links TRBV6-5 to TRBJ2-3; TCRdb names TRBD2, which stays unverified in the absence of DNA. The CDR3 is 16 residues long. CDR1 MNHEY and CDR2 SVGAGI come from the germline V gene. This CDR3 is CASSYSRAFPTDTQYF.

The chain joins TRBV29-1 to TRBJ2-1; the TCRdb call, TRBD2, lacks DNA for checking. Germline loops: CDR1 SQVTM, CDR2 ANQGSEA. The CDR3 consists of 17 residues. The chain's CDR3 is CSATSHPSGTSGNEQFF.

V and J are TRBV29-1 and TRBJ2-1; checking the TCRdb D call of TRBD1 is not possible without DNA. The CDR3 contains 14 residues. Germline values: CDR1 SQVTM, CDR2 ANQGSEA. The CDR3 loop is CSVDLGQGYNEQFF.